This T cell receptor beta chain was found in a study of vaccination effects on CD4 cells after COVID-19. As concerns this clone: Antigen unknown.

This table comes from immunoSEQ multiplex PCR, and its TCRdb copy is limited to in-frame clones, with some not included. The sample has about 29,000 clones; 74% are singletons. Germline lookup yields CDR1 MNHEY and CDR2 SMNVEV (reference sequence). Trimming stripped 6 bases from V and 2 bases from J, with 12 bases between. The CDR3 is 14 residues long. Before any sequencing was done, the ViraFEST assay used viral peptide pools to expand antigen-specific CD4+ T cells. Culture proceeded for about 11 days, and CD4+ T cells were then isolated. All study participants received two doses of BNT162b2 or mRNA-1273 vaccine.

V usage is TRBV27 and J usage is TRBJ2-3; D might be TRBD1 (6 bases). The TCR comes from a human donor who received a COVID-19 vaccine. This sample comprised CD4+ T cells from PBMCs cultured with HCoV-OC43 spike peptides, obtained after COVID-19 vaccination. The subset denotes: HCoV-OC43 spike overlapping peptide pool stimulation. CDR3 bases: TGTGCCAGCAGAGACAGGCCACACACAGATACGCAGTATTTT. Its translation is CASRDRPHTDTQYF.